In its sample, the clone carrying this T cell receptor (beta chain) was seen a few times. Its specificity is unknown. Sequencing targeted expressed TCRB transcripts, as all isolated RNA had been reverse transcribed. Some clones are missing from TCRdb's copy, which holds only in-frame ones; the method was immunoSEQ multiplex PCR. The sample has about 150,000 clones, 11% seen once. This sample was taken from a study of beta chain features in type 1 diabetes. Study in general: Patients did not differ from healthy donors in age, gender or cell yield.

Study-wide findings and caveats: When Type 1 diabetes patients were examined, their TCRB CDR3s proved moderately but significantly shorter in all four CD4+ subsets. Since sequencing was performed on cDNA, cells with high TCR expression could be over-represented.

This CDR3 has 15 residues. From germline, CDR1 is SEHNR and CDR2 FQNEAQ (reference sequence). V was cut by 3 bases and J by 1 base, with 13 bases left in between. A CD45RO/CCR7/CD25/CD127/CD95/CD27 panel sorted naive, central memory, regulatory and stem cell-like memory CD4+ cells. The rearrangement links TRBV7-9 to TRBJ2-7; D is ambiguous. Sequencing was done on a sample of central memory CD4+ T cells from blood. This receptor was identified in a man younger than 30 in good health. The CDR3 region is CASSFWGIGSYEQYF. CDR3 nucleotide sequence: TGTGCCAGCAGCTTTTGGGGAATTGGTTCCTACGAGCAGTACTTC.